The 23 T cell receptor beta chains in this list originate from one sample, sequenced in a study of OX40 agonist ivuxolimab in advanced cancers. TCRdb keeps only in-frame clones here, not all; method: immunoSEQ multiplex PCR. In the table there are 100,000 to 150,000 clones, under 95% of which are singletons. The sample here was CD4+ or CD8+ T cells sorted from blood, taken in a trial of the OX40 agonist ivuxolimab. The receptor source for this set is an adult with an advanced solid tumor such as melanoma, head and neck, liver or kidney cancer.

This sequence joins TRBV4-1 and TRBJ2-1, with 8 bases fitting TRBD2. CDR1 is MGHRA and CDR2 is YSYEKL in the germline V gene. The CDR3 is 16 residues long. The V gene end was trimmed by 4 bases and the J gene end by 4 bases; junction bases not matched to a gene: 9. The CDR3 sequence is CASSPGSGSTYNEQFF. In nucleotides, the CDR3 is TGCGCCAGCAGCCCGGGAAGCGGGAGTACTTACAATGAGCAGTTCTTC.

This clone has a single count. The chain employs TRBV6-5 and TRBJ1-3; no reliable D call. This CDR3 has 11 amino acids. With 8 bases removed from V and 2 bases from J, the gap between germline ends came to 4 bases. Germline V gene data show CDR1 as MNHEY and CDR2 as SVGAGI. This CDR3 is CASSAGNTIYF. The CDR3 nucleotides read TGTGCCAGCTCGGCTGGAAACACCATATATTTT.

DNA of the CDR3: TGTGCCAGCAGCCAGAGACAGGCCCAAGAGACCCAGTACTTC. Translated: CASSQRQAQETQYF. This chain links TRBV11-3 with TRBJ2-5; a weak D match, TRBD1 (6 bases). The V end was cut by 5 bases, the J end by 1 base, with 11 bases between. Germline CDR1 is SGHNT and CDR2 is YENEEA. This CDR3 is 14 amino acids long. Based on the CDR3 plus reference TRBV11-3 and TRBJ2-5, the full variable domain is EAGVVQSPRYKIIEKKQPVAFWCNPISGHNTLYWYLQNLGQGPELLIRYENEEAVDDSQLPKDRFSAERLKGVDSTLKIQPAELGDSAVYLCASSQRQAQETQYFGPGTRLLVL.

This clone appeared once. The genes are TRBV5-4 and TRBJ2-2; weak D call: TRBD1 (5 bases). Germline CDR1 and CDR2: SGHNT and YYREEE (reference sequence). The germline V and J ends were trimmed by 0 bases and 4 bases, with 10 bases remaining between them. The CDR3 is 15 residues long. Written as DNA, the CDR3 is TGTGCCAGCAGCTTGGTGGCAGGGATCACCGGGGAGCTGTTTTTT. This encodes CASSLVAGITGELFF.

The CDR3 nucleotides read TGTGCCAGCAGCCGATACACCGAAGAGACCCAGTACTTC. Protein: CASSRYTEETQYF. This chain uses TRBV7-2 with TRBJ2-5; D remains ambiguous. This CDR3 comprises 13 residues. The germline V gene encodes CDR1 SGHTA and CDR2 FQGNSA. Trimming took off 5 bases at V and 3 bases at J, with 10 bases between the two ends.

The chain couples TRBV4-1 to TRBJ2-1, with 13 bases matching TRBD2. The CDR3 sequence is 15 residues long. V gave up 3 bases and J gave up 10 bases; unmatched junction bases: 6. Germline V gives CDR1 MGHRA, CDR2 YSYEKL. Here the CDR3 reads CASSHGLAGVEEQFF. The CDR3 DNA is TGCGCCAGCAGCCATGGACTAGCGGGAGTGGAAGAGCAGTTCTTC.

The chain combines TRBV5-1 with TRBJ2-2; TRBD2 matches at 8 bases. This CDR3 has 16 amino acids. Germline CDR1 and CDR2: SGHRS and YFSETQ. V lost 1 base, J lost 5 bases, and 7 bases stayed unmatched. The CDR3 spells CASSLRLAGATGELFF. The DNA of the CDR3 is TGCGCCAGCAGCTTGCGTCTAGCGGGTGCAACCGGGGAGCTGTTTTTT.

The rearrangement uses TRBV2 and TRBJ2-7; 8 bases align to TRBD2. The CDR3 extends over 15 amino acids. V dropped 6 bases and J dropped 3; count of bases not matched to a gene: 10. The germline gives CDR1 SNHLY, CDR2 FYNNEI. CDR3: CASSAGEAGVYEQYF. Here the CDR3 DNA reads TGTGCCAGCAGCGCGGGGGAAGCGGGAGTCTACGAGCAGTACTTC.

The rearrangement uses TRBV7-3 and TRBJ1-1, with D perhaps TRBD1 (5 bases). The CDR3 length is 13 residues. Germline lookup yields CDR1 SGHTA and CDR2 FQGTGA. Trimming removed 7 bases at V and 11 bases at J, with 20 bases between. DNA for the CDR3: TGTGCCAGCACCACCCAGGGTCTATCTGGGGCTTTCTTT. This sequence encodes CASTTQGLSGAFF.

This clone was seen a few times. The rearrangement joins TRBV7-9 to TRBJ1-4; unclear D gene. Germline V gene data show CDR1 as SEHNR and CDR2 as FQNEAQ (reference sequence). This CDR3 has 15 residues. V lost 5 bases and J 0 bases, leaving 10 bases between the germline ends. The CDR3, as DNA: TGTGCCAGCAGCCCAGTGCTTGCAACTAATGAAAAACTGTTTTTT. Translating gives CASSPVLATNEKLFF.

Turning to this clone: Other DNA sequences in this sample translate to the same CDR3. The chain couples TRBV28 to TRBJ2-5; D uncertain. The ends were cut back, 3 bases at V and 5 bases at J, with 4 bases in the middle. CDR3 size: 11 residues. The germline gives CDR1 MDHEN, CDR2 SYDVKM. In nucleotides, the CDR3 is TGTGCCAGCAGTTTTGGTGAGACCCAGTACTTC. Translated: CASSFGETQYF.

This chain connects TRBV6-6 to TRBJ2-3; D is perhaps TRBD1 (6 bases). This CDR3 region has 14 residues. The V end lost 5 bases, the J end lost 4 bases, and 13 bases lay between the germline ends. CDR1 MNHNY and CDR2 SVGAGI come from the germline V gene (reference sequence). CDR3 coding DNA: TGTGCCAGCAGTCTGTACAGGGAATCAGATACGCAGTATTTT. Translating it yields CASSLYRESDTQYF.

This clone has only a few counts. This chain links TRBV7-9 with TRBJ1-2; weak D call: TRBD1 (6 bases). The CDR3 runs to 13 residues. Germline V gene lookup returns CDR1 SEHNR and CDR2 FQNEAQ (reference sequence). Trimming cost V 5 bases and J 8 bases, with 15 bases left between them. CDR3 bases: TGTGCCAGCAGCCTAACAGGGCCTGCGGGCTACACCTTC. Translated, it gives CASSLTGPAGYTF.

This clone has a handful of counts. This chain's CDR3 is CASSPDGEQFF. The DNA of the CDR3 is TGTGCCAGCTCACCGGACGGGGAGCAGTTCTTC. V usage is TRBV18 and J usage is TRBJ2-1; D unclear. Germline V gives CDR1 KGHSH, CDR2 LQKENI. The CDR3 is 11 residues long. Trimming stripped 3 bases from V and 10 bases from J, with 7 bases between. Supplemented by reference TRBV18 and TRBJ2-1, the full variable domain reads NAGVMQNPRHLVRRRGQEARLRCSPMKGHSHVYWYRQLPEEGLKFMVYLQKENIIDESGMPKERFSAEFPKEGPSILRIQQVVRGDSAAYFCASSPDGEQFFGPGTRLTVL.

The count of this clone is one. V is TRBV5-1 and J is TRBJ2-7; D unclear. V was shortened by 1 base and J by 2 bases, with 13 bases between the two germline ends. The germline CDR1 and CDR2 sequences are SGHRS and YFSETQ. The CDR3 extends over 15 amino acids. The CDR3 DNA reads TGCGCCAGCAGCTTGTTGGACCCGCGGACCTACGAGCAGTACTTC. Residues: CASSLLDPRTYEQYF.

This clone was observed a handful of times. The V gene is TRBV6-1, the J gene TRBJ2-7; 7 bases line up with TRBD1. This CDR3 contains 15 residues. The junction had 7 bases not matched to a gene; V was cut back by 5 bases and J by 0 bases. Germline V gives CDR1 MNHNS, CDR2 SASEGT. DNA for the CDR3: TGTGCCAGCAGTCCCCGACAGGGAAGCTCCTACGAGCAGTACTTC. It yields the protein CASSPRQGSSYEQYF.

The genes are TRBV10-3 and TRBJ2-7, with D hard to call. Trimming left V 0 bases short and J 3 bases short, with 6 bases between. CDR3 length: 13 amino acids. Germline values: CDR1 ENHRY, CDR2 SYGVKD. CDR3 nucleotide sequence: TGTGCCATCAGTGAGTCAACTAACTACGAGCAGTACTTC. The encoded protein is CAISESTNYEQYF.

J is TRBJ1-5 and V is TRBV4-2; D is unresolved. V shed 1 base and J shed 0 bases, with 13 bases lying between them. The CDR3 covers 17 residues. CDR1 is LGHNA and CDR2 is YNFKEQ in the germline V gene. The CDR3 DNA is TGTGCCAGCAGCCAAGCTTTCGGGCCCGATAGCAATCAGCCCCAGCATTTT. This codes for CASSQAFGPDSNQPQHF.

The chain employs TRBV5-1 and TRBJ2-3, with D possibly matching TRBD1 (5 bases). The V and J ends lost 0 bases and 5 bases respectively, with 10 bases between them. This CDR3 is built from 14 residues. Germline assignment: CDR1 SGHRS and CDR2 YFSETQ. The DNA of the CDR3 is TGCGCCAGCAGCTTGGAGGGGATGCGAGATACGCAGTATTTT. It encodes CASSLEGMRDTQYF.

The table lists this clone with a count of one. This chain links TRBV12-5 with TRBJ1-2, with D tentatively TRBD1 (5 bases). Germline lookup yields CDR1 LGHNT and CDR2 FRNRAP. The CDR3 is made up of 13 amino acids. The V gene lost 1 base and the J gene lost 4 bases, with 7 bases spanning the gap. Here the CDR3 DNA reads TGTGCTAGTGGTTTGGGACAGCTCTATGGCTACACCTTC. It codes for CASGLGQLYGYTF.

CDR3 sequence: CATRLAGTDTQYF. CDR3 nucleotide sequence: TGTGCCACCCGACTAGCAGGCACAGATACGCAGTATTTT. The chain employs TRBV19 and TRBJ2-3; 7 bases line up with TRBD2. Trimming cost V 10 bases and J 1 base; bases outside gene matches: 5. The CDR3 runs 13 residues. CDR1 and CDR2 (germline): LNHDA, SQIVND (reference sequence). Together with reference TRBV19 and TRBJ2-3, the CDR3 gives the full variable domain: DGGITQSPKYLFRKEGQNVTLSCEQNLNHDAMYWYRQDPGQGLRLIYYSQIVNDFQKGDIAEGYSVSREKKESFPLTVTSAQKNPTAFYLCATRLAGTDTQYFGPGTRLTVL.

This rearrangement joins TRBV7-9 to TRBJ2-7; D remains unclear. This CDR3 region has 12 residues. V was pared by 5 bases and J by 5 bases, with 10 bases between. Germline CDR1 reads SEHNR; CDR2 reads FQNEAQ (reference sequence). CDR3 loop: CASSQTGNEQYF. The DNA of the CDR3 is TGTGCCAGCAGCCAGACTGGCAACGAGCAGTACTTC.

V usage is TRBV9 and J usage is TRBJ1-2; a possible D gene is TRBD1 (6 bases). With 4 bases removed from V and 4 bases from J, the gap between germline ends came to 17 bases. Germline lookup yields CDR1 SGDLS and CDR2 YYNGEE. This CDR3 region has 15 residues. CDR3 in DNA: TGTGCCAGCAGCTCGGGACACGAAATCTCCTATGGCTACACCTTC. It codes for CASSSGHEISYGYTF.